The sequence of this T cell receptor (beta chain) was determined in a study of T cell changes during pregnancy in multiple sclerosis. CDR1 is LNHDA, CDR2 SQIVND, per germline (reference sequence). Trimming left V 5 bases short and J 3 bases short, with 19 bases between. The CDR3 has 16 residues. The repertoire was sequenced with immunoSEQ multiplex PCR; TCRdb's copy has only in-frame clones and lacks some. The repertoire holds roughly 93,000 clones, 85% to 95% seen once, with more than 2% in the top ten. The chain uses TRBV19 and TRBJ2-5; the D gene is possibly TRBD1 (6 bases). The sample in question was peripheral blood, obtained after pregnancy. The clonotype comes from a female donor with multiple sclerosis, enrolled in a pregnancy study. The CDR3 DNA reads as TGTGCCAGTAGTTCTAGGACAGCGACAGGTGAAGAGACCCAGTACTTC. Its translation: CASSSRTATGEETQYF. The variable domain in full, completed from reference TRBV19 and TRBJ2-5, reads DGGITQSPKYLFRKEGQNVTLSCEQNLNHDAMYWYRQDPGQGLRLIYYSQIVNDFQKGDIAEGYSVSREKKESFPLTVTSAQKNPTAFYLCASSSRTATGEETQYFGPGTRLLVL.